The 30 T cell receptor beta chains listed next were all sequenced from one sample in a study of blood T cell repertoires in COVID-19. TCRdb's table, derived via immunoSEQ multiplex PCR, lists solely in-frame clones and lacks some. The sample carries about 42,000 clones, roughly nine tenths recorded once. What was sequenced was peripheral blood. The source is a human donor in a cohort sampled during active COVID-19.

The CDR3 DNA is TGTGCCAGCAGCTCGTCCGCGGGCTACGAGCAGTACTTC. Its protein is CASSSSAGYEQYF. The chain links TRBV11-3 to TRBJ2-7; possible D gene TRBD2, 5 bases. Germline V gives CDR1 SGHNT, CDR2 YENEEA. The CDR3 length is 13 residues. V was cut by 4 bases and J by 3 bases, with 10 bases left in between.

This CDR3 reads CAWRPPLALGRETQYF. The DNA of the CDR3 is TGTGCCTGGAGGCCCCCTTTAGCCTTGGGGCGGGAGACCCAGTACTTC. The V gene is TRBV30, the J gene TRBJ2-5; TRBD1 is a possible D gene (5 bases). There are 16 residues in the CDR3. Trimming took 3 bases from V and 5 from J, leaving 22 bases between them. Looked up from germline, CDR1 is GTSNPN and CDR2 is SVGIG (reference sequence).

V is TRBV21-1 and J is TRBJ2-5; the D call TRBD2 from the table was never checked on the DNA. TRBV21-1 is designated a pseudogene. The CDR3 consists of 16 residues. CDR3 region: CASSNHPSGSQETQYF. CDR3 coding DNA: TGTGCCAGCAGCAACCACCCTAGCGGGAGCCAAGAGACCCAGTACTTC.

The J gene is TRBJ1-5, the V gene TRBV9; 9 bases fit TRBD1. CDR1 is SGDLS, CDR2 YYNGEE, per germline. J gave up 4 bases and V 4 bases, and 3 bases lay outside the gene matches. This CDR3 has 14 residues. The CDR3 loop reads CASSPTGGNQPQHF. The CDR3 DNA sequence: TGTGCCAGCAGCCCGACAGGGGGGAATCAGCCCCAGCATTTT.

The chain joins TRBV11-3 to TRBJ2-2; no firm D call. The CDR3 spans 12 residues. V was cut by 5 bases and J by 2 bases, with 3 bases left in between. Germline CDR1 is SGHNT and CDR2 is YENEEA. CDR3 in amino acids: CASSLNTGELFF. Written as DNA, the CDR3 is TGTGCCAGCAGCCTTAACACCGGGGAGCTGTTTTTT.

The count of this clone is one. The chain uses TRBV13 and TRBJ1-3; TRBD1 matches 7 bases. The germline V gene has CDR1 PRHDT and CDR2 FYEKMQ (reference sequence). Trimming cost V 2 bases and J 3 bases; bases outside gene matches: 4. This CDR3 has 15 amino acids. Here the CDR3 reads CASSLRGQYGNTIYF. The CDR3 DNA is TGTGCCAGCAGCTTAAGGGGGCAGTATGGAAACACCATATATTTT.

The chain recombines TRBV2 with TRBJ2-2; TRBD2 agrees at 7 bases. Germline lookup yields CDR1 SNHLY and CDR2 FYNNEI. This CDR3 is 15 amino acids long. V lost 6 bases and J lost 3; bases outside the gene matches: 7. The CDR3 region has the DNA TGTGCCAGCAGGCCCGAGGGGAGGGACACCGGGGAGCTGTTTTTT. Its translation: CASRPEGRDTGELFF.

This clone was observed a single time. The chain employs TRBV3-1 (or the pseudogene TRBV3-2) and TRBJ1-2; D is possibly TRBD1 (6 bases). The ends were cut back, 5 bases at V and 0 bases at J, with 37 bases in the middle. This CDR3 comprises 23 residues. Germline V gene data show CDR1 as LGHDT and CDR2 as YNNKEL (reference sequence). The CDR3 reads CASSTKSSGQGSRIRPANYGYTF. CDR3 bases: TGTGCCAGCAGCACCAAGAGTAGTGGCCAGGGGAGCAGAATAAGGCCAGCTAACTATGGCTACACCTTC.

V usage is TRBV21-1 and J usage is TRBJ2-2; TRBD2 is the table's D call, not checked against the DNA. TRBV21-1 is designated a pseudogene. The length of the CDR3 is 12 residues. CDR3 bases: TGTGCCAGCATCCCGAGCGGCGGGGAGCTGTTTTTT. It encodes CASIPSGGELFF.

This rearrangement joins TRBV5-1 to TRBJ2-5, with 7 positions matching TRBD2. Germline CDR1 SGHRS, CDR2 YFSETQ. This CDR3 contains 14 residues. V shed 4 bases and J 4 bases; nucleotides not matched to a gene: 7. CDR3 loop: CASSPPGGSETQYF. The CDR3 nucleotides are TGCGCCAGCAGCCCTCCGGGAGGCTCAGAGACCCAGTACTTC.

The rearrangement links TRBV7-2 to TRBJ1-5, with D unclear. This CDR3 is built from 13 residues. The germline V and J ends were trimmed by 1 base and 7 bases, with 8 bases remaining between them. From germline, CDR1 is SGHTA and CDR2 FQGNSA. In DNA form, the CDR3 reads TGTGCCAGCAGCTTAGGCCCCGGGCAGCCCCAGCATTTT. It specifies CASSLGPGQPQHF.

The rearrangement joins TRBV5-8 to TRBJ2-3; D not certain. This CDR3 contains 12 residues. V was cut by 2 bases and J by 6 bases, with 7 bases left in between. Germline assignment: CDR1 SGHTS and CDR2 YDEGEE. The CDR3 coding sequence is TGTGCCAGCAGCTTTCTCAGTGATACGCAGTATTTT. It encodes CASSFLSDTQYF.

This clone showed up just a few times. V is TRBV30 and J is TRBJ1-4; the D is unclear. Germline-derived CDR1 and CDR2 are GTSNPN and SVGIG (reference sequence). V was shortened by 2 bases and J by 7 bases, with 5 bases between the two germline ends. The CDR3 contains 11 residues. The DNA for the CDR3 is TGTGCCTGGAGTATCCGTGAAAAACTGTTTTTT. Amino acid sequence: CAWSIREKLFF.

The chain employs TRBV27 and TRBJ2-3, with TRBD1 identical over 7 bases. Trimming at V came to 5 bases and at J to 4 bases, leaving 12 bases not matched to a gene. This CDR3 is 16 amino acids long. The V gene's germline CDR1 is MNHEY and CDR2 SMNVEV (reference sequence). CDR3 nucleotide sequence: TGTGCCAGCAGTCCCCAGGGGGAAGGACGGCCAGATACGCAGTATTTT. It yields the protein CASSPQGEGRPDTQYF.

V gene TRBV6-6 combines with J gene TRBJ2-7; 11 bases agree with TRBD1. Germline V gives CDR1 MNHNY, CDR2 SVGAGI (reference sequence). CDR3 length: 14 amino acids. Germline trimming cut 4 bases from V and 7 bases from J; bases unmatched to any gene: 6. In nucleotides, the CDR3 is TGTGCCAGCAGTTCGACCGGGACAGGGGGGGAGCAGTACTTC. Translation: CASSSTGTGGEQYF.

The gene calls are TRBV12-5 and TRBJ2-2; D might be TRBD1 (6 bases). The V gene's germline CDR1 is LGHNT and CDR2 FRNRAP. This CDR3 is built from 15 residues. Trimming took 5 bases from V and 7 from J, leaving 17 bases between them. The CDR3 loop is CASGIEGGRHGELFF. The CDR3 nucleotides are TGTGCTAGTGGTATAGAAGGGGGACGACACGGGGAGCTGTTTTTT.

The chain joins TRBV6-6 to TRBJ2-6; 9 bases align to TRBD1. The CDR3 is made up of 20 amino acids. V lost 5 bases, J lost 1 base, and 15 bases stayed unmatched. Per the germline V gene, CDR1 is MNHNY and CDR2 is SVGAGI (reference sequence). The CDR3 loop is CASSLGDRALTLSGANVLTF. The CDR3 DNA is TGTGCCAGCAGTCTGGGGGACAGGGCTCTAACGTTGTCTGGGGCCAACGTCCTGACTTTC.

V and J are TRBV5-4 and TRBJ2-1; D not resolved. The CDR3 length is 12 residues. The germline V and J ends were trimmed by 0 bases and 10 bases, with 8 bases remaining between them. CDR1 is SGHNT and CDR2 is YYREEE in the germline V gene (reference sequence). DNA of the CDR3: TGTGCCAGCAGCTTGGATACTATCGAGCAGTTCTTC. Its translation is CASSLDTIEQFF.

The chain has TRBV30 and TRBJ2-2; D is undetermined. Per germline, CDR1 GTSNPN and CDR2 SVGIG (reference sequence). Trimming removed 3 bases from V and 6 bases from J, with 8 bases in between. The CDR3 loop spans 12 amino acids. The CDR3 DNA follows: TGTGCCTGGAGGGCCGTCGCCGGGGAGCTGTTTTTT. It codes for CAWRAVAGELFF.

The count of this clone is one. The chain uses TRBV27 and TRBJ1-1; the D gene is possibly TRBD1 (6 bases). The length of the CDR3 is 13 residues. The germline V gene has CDR1 MNHEY and CDR2 SMNVEV (reference sequence). V shed 6 bases and J shed 5 bases, with 13 bases lying between them. The CDR3 region has the DNA TGTGCCAGCAGGGCGGGGGCGAGGACTGAAGCTTTCTTT. Translating it yields CASRAGARTEAFF.

The rearrangement uses TRBV9 and TRBJ1-1, with D possibly being TRBD1 (6 bases). There are 16 residues in the CDR3. The germline V and J ends were trimmed by 0 bases and 0 bases, with 12 bases remaining between them. Germline assignment: CDR1 SGDLS and CDR2 YYNGEE. Here the CDR3 reads CASSVGGGGLNTEAFF. DNA of the CDR3: TGTGCCAGCAGCGTAGGCGGGGGGGGCCTGAACACTGAAGCTTTCTTT.

The CDR3 here is CASSHRGTTDTQYF. The CDR3 DNA reads as TGTGCCAGCAGCCACAGGGGTACCACAGATACGCAGTATTTT. This chain uses TRBV11-3 with TRBJ2-3; TRBD1 matches 7 bases. J gave up 2 bases and V 5 bases, and 4 bases lay outside the gene matches. Germline V gene lookup returns CDR1 SGHNT and CDR2 YENEEA. This CDR3 contains 14 residues.

The V and J genes are TRBV10-1 and TRBJ1-1; TRBD1 is a possible D gene (6 bases). With 6 bases removed from V and 6 bases from J, the gap between germline ends came to 20 bases. The CDR3 is 15 residues long. Per the germline V gene, CDR1 is WNHNN and CDR2 is SYGVQD (reference sequence). The CDR3 nucleotides are TGCGCCAGCAGGGACCCCAGGGGCCGGACCTCTGAAGCTTTCTTT. Amino acids: CASRDPRGRTSEAFF.

V gene TRBV7-9 combines with J gene TRBJ2-5; 7 bases align to TRBD2. Germline-derived CDR1 and CDR2 are SEHNR and FQNEAQ (reference sequence). CDR3 size: 14 residues. The V and J ends lost 1 base and 5 bases, in that order; junction bases with no gene match: 4. CDR3 nucleotides: TGTGCCAGCAGCTTAGAGGCGGGAGAGGAGACCCAGTACTTC. Translated: CASSLEAGEETQYF.

The rearrangement uses TRBV5-1 and TRBJ2-2; 9 nucleotides align to TRBD1. Trimming took 5 bases from V and 3 from J; bases not matched to a gene: 5. Germline loops: CDR1 SGHRS, CDR2 YFSETQ. CDR3 length equals 15 residues. The CDR3 coding sequence is TGCGCCAGCAGGGGAGGACAGGGGTACACCGGGGAGCTGTTTTTT. Translation gives CASRGGQGYTGELFF.

The V and J genes are TRBV5-1 and TRBJ1-2; 7 bases are shared with TRBD1. V lost 4 bases and J lost 2; bases outside the gene matches: 2. The CDR3 is 13 amino acids. CDR1 is SGHRS, CDR2 YFSETQ, per germline. The CDR3 DNA follows: TGCGCCAGCAGCGAGGGACAGAACTATGGCTACACCTTC. It yields the protein CASSEGQNYGYTF.

This sequence joins TRBV15 and TRBJ2-2; 7 bases are shared with TRBD2. After removal of 1 base from V and 3 bases from J, the junction contained 2 bases not matched to a gene. The germline CDR1 and CDR2 sequences are LNHNV and YYDKDF (reference sequence). This CDR3 contains 15 residues. The CDR3 sequence: CATSRGGGDTGELFF. As DNA, the CDR3 is TGTGCCACCAGCAGAGGGGGGGGAGACACCGGGGAGCTGTTTTTT.

J is TRBJ2-7 and V is TRBV3-1 (or the pseudogene TRBV3-2); tentatively, D is TRBD2 (5 bases). The CDR3 extends over 14 amino acids. From germline, CDR1 is LGHDT and CDR2 YNNKEL (reference sequence). V was trimmed by 2 bases and J by 2 bases, leaving 10 bases between them. The CDR3 here is CASSQLGEPYEQYF. The CDR3 coding sequence is TGTGCCAGCAGCCAACTCGGGGAACCCTACGAGCAGTACTTC.

This sequence joins TRBV6-2 or TRBV6-3 and TRBJ2-4, with 9 bases matching TRBD1. The CDR3 sequence is 15 residues long. J was trimmed by 3 bases and V by 5 bases; bases with no gene match: 5. CDR1 and CDR2 from the germline V gene are MNHEY and SVGEGT. CDR3 residues: CASSDRQGGKNIQYF. In DNA form, the CDR3 reads TGTGCCAGCAGTGACCGACAGGGGGGCAAAAACATTCAGTACTTC.

This rearrangement joins TRBV3-1 (or the pseudogene TRBV3-2) to TRBJ2-7, with 12 bases lining up with TRBD1. J lost 7 bases, V lost 4 bases, and 5 bases had no gene match. The CDR3 totals 14 residues. The V gene's germline CDR1 is LGHDT and CDR2 YNNKEL (reference sequence). CDR3 in DNA: TGTGCCAGCAGCCCCGGGACAGGGGGCCGGGAGCAGTACTTC. It encodes CASSPGTGGREQYF.